This is a list of T cell receptor beta chains from one sample in a study of blood T cell repertoires in COVID-19. TCRdb's copy holds only in-frame clones and misses some; the assay was immunoSEQ multiplex PCR. Among around 270,000 clones listed, roughly 88% were seen once. The sequenced sample was peripheral blood. All receptors come from a human donor with COVID-19, enrolled during active disease. The donor label of this sample is uncertain. Each CDR3 is given with its conserved first and last residue. D genes are given only for firm matches. Some rows mark clone size as missing; the rest say once, few, many or name a class of expanded clone.

D gene: -
V gene: TRBV7-2
J gene: TRBJ1-5
clone size: -
CDR3 protein: CASSLVREGNQPQHF
CDR3 DNA: TGTGCCAGCAGCTTAGTGAGAGAGGGCAATCAGCCCCAGCATTTT

D gene: -
V gene: TRBV29-1
J gene: TRBJ2-2
clone size: -
CDR3 protein: CSVGDIPGELFF
CDR3 DNA: TGCAGCGTAGGGGACATCCCCGGGGAGCTGTTTTTT

D gene: -
V gene: TRBV30
J gene: TRBJ1-1
clone size: -
CDR3 protein: CACQRSAETEAFF
CDR3 DNA: TGTGCCTGCCAAAGGTCGGCGGAGACTGAAGCTTTCTTT

D gene: -
V gene: TRBV10-2
J gene: TRBJ2-7
clone size: -
CDR3 protein: CASSGLGPYEQYF
CDR3 DNA: TGCGCCAGCAGTGGTCTGGGCCCCTACGAGCAGTACTTC

D gene: TRBD2
V gene: TRBV7-3
J gene: TRBJ2-5
clone size: once
CDR3 protein: CASSLSGGEGETQYF
CDR3 DNA: TGTGCCAGCAGCTTAAGTGGCGGGGAGGGGGAGACCCAGTACTTC

D gene: TRBD2
V gene: TRBV19
J gene: TRBJ2-2
clone size: -
CDR3 protein: CASSKNGLAGATGELFF
CDR3 DNA: TGTGCCAGTAGCAAAAATGGACTAGCGGGGGCCACCGGGGAGCTGTTTTTT

D gene: -
V gene: TRBV9
J gene: TRBJ1-4
clone size: -
CDR3 protein: CASSVGSGNEKLFF
CDR3 DNA: TGTGCCAGCAGCGTAGGTTCAGGAAATGAAAAACTGTTTTTT

D gene: -
V gene: TRBV5-6
J gene: TRBJ1-5
clone size: -
CDR3 protein: CASSLQHQPQHF
CDR3 DNA: TGTGCCAGCAGCCTTCAACACCAGCCCCAGCATTTT

D gene: -
V gene: TRBV5-4
J gene: TRBJ1-1
clone size: once
CDR3 protein: CASSPLPGGLNTEAFF
CDR3 DNA: TGTGCCAGCAGCCCCCTTCCGGGGGGCTTGAACACTGAAGCTTTCTTT

D gene: TRBD1
V gene: TRBV29-1
J gene: TRBJ1-5
clone size: -
CDR3 protein: CSVRTGDGNQPQHF
CDR3 DNA: TGCAGCGTCAGGACAGGGGATGGCAATCAGCCCCAGCATTTT

D gene: TRBD1
V gene: TRBV12-3/TRBV12-4
J gene: TRBJ1-2
clone size: -
CDR3 protein: CASSFRDRGGYTF
CDR3 DNA: TGTGCCAGCAGTTTTAGGGACAGGGGAGGCTACACCTTC

D gene: TRBD1
V gene: TRBV18
J gene: TRBJ2-2
clone size: -
CDR3 protein: CASSPSPGGAAGELFF
CDR3 DNA: TGTGCCAGCTCACCTTCTCCAGGGGGCGCGGCTGGGGAGCTGTTTTTT

D gene: TRBD1
V gene: TRBV15
J gene: TRBJ1-2
clone size: -
CDR3 protein: CATSRDYNDRGDNGYTF
CDR3 DNA: TGTGCCACCAGCAGAGATTATAACGACAGGGGAGACAATGGCTACACCTTC

D gene: -
V gene: TRBV15
J gene: TRBJ1-1
clone size: -
CDR3 protein: CATSRPSQGTNTEAFF
CDR3 DNA: TGTGCCACCAGCAGACCCTCACAGGGTACGAACACTGAAGCTTTCTTT

D gene: TRBD1
V gene: TRBV5-4
J gene: TRBJ1-3
clone size: -
CDR3 protein: CASSLDGTANSGNTIYF
CDR3 DNA: TGTGCCAGCAGCTTGGACGGGACAGCCAACTCTGGAAACACCATATATTTT

D gene: TRBD1
V gene: TRBV5-1
J gene: TRBJ2-7
clone size: few
CDR3 protein: CASSWTGGLSSYEQYF
CDR3 DNA: TGCGCCAGCAGCTGGACAGGTGGGCTAAGCTCCTACGAGCAGTACTTC

D gene: -
V gene: TRBV30
J gene: TRBJ1-1
clone size: once
CDR3 protein: CAWSGTLNTEAFF
CDR3 DNA: TGTGCCTGGAGTGGGACACTGAACACTGAAGCTTTCTTT

D gene: TRBD1
V gene: TRBV7-8
J gene: TRBJ1-2
clone size: few
CDR3 protein: CASSSQGANLGYTF
CDR3 DNA: TGTGCCAGCAGCTCACAGGGGGCGAATTTAGGCTACACCTTC

D gene: -
V gene: TRBV19
J gene: TRBJ1-4
clone size: -
CDR3 protein: CASNEAGVGEKLFF
CDR3 DNA: TGTGCCAGTAACGAGGCCGGGGTAGGGGAAAAACTGTTTTTT

D gene: TRBD1
V gene: TRBV10-3
J gene: TRBJ2-7
clone size: few
CDR3 protein: CAISAAGGNEQYF
CDR3 DNA: TGTGCCATCAGTGCGGCAGGGGGCAACGAGCAGTACTTC

D gene: -
V gene: TRBV12-3/TRBV12-4
J gene: TRBJ2-1
clone size: -
CDR3 protein: CASSSLASGEQFF
CDR3 DNA: TGTGCCAGCAGTTCCCTCGCATCCGGTGAGCAGTTCTTC